This T cell receptor (beta chain) derives from a study of CXCR3-negative and CXCR3-positive naive CD8 T cells. This CDR3 region has 14 residues. Germline values: CDR1 MNHEY, CDR2 SVGAGI. Each TRB cDNA library was prepared by 5' RACE (with UMI labels). No DNA is given; TCRdb re-called the 5' RACE reads and lists each CDR3 protein once. Its listing shows under 25,000 distinct CDR3 sequences. This chain uses TRBV6-5 with TRBJ1-1. Specimen: memory CD8+ T cells from blood. The TCR was taken from a human donor in good health. Some clones in this sample may be carry-over from other donors' samples. The chain's CDR3 is CASSSSWGNTEAFF.